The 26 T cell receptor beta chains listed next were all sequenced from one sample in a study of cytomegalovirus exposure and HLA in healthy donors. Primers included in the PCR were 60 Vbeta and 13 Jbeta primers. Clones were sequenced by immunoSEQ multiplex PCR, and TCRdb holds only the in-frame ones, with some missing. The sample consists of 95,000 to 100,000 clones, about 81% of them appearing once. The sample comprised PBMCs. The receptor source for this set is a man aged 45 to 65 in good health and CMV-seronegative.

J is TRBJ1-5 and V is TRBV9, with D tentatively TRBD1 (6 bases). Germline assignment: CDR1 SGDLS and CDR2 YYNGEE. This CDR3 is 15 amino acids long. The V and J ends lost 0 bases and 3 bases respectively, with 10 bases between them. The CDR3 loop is CASSVGQEFNQPQHF. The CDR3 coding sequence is TGTGCCAGCAGCGTAGGACAGGAGTTCAATCAGCCCCAGCATTTT.

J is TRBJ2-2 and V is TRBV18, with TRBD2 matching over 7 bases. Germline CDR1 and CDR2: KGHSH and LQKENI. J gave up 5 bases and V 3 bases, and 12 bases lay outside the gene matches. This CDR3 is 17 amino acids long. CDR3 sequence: CASSPPSVGAGTGELFF. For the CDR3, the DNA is TGTGCCAGCTCACCCCCTTCAGTGGGAGCGGGAACCGGGGAGCTGTTTTTT.

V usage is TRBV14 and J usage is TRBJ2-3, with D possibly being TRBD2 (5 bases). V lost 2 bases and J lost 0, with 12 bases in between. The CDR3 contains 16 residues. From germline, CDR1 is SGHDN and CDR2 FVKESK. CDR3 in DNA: TGTGCCAGCAGCCAACTGCGGTCTAGCAGCACAGATACGCAGTATTTT. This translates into CASSQLRSSSTDTQYF.

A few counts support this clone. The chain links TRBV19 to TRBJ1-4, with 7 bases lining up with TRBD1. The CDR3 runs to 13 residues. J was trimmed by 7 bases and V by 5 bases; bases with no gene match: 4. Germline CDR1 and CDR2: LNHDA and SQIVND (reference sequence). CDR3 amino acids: CASSFDRVEKLFF. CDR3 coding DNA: TGTGCCAGTAGTTTCGACAGGGTTGAAAAACTGTTTTTT.

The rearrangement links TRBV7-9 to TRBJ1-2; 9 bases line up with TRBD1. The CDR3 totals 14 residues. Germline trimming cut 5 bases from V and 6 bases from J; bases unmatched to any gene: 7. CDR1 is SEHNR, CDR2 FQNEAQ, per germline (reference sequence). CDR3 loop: CASSGHRGHNGYTF. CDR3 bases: TGTGCCAGCAGCGGGCACAGGGGGCATAATGGCTACACCTTC.

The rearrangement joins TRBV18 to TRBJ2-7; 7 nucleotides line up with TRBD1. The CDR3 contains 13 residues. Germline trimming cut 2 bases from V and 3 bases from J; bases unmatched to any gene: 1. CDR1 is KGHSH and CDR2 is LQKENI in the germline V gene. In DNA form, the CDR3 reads TGTGCCAGCTCACCAGACAGGGACTACGAGCAGTACTTC. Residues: CASSPDRDYEQYF. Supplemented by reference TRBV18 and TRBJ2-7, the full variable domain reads NAGVMQNPRHLVRRRGQEARLRCSPMKGHSHVYWYRQLPEEGLKFMVYLQKENIIDESGMPKERFSAEFPKEGPSILRIQQVVRGDSAAYFCASSPDRDYEQYFGPGTRLTVT.

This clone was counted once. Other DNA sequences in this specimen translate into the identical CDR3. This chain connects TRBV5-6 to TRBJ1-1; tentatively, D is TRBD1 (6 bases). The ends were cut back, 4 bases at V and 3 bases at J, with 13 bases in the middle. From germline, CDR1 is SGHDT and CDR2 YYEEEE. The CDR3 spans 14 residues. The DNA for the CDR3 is TGTGCCAGCAGCCTGGGCAGGGGAGACACTGAAGCTTTCTTT. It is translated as CASSLGRGDTEAFF.

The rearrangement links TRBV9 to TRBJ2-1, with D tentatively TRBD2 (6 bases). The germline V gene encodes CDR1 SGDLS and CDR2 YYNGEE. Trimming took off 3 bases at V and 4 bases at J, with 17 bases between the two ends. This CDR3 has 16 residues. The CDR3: CASSASGTGLYNEQFF. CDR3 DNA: TGTGCCAGCAGCGCCTCCGGGACCGGACTATACAATGAGCAGTTCTTC.

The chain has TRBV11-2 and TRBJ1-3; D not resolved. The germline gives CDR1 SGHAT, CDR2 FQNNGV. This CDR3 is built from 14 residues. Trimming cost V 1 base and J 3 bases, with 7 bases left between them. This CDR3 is CASSLGADGNTIYF. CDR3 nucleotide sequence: TGTGCCAGCAGCTTAGGGGCTGATGGAAACACCATATATTTT. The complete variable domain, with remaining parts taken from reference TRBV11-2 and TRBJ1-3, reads EAGVAQSPRYKIIEKRQSVAFWCNPISGHATLYWYQQILGQGPKLLIQFQNNGVVDDSQLPKDRFSAERLKGVDSTLKIQPAKLEDSAVYLCASSLGADGNTIYFGEGSWLTVV.

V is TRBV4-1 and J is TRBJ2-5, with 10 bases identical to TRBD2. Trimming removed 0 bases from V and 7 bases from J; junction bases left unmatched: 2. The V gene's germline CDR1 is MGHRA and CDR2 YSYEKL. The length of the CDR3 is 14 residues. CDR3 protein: CASSQDPSGGTQYF. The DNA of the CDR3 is TGCGCCAGCAGCCAAGATCCTAGCGGGGGGACCCAGTACTTC.

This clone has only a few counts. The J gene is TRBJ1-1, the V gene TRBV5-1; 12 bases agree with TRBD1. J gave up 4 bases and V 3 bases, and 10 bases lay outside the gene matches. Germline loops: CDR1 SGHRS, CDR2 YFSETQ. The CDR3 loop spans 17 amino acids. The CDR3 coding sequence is TGCGCCAGCAGCTCCCGGGACAGGGGGCTGGTGGGCACTGAAGCTTTCTTT. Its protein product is CASSSRDRGLVGTEAFF.

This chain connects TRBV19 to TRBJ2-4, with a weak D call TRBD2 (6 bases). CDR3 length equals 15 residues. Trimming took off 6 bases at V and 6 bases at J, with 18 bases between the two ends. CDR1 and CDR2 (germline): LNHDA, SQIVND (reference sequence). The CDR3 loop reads CASRAPGTRVNIQYF. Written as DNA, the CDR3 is TGTGCCAGTAGAGCCCCGGGGACTCGGGTAAACATTCAGTACTTC. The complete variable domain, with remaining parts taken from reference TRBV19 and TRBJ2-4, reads DGGITQSPKYLFRKEGQNVTLSCEQNLNHDAMYWYRQDPGQGLRLIYYSQIVNDFQKGDIAEGYSVSREKKESFPLTVTSAQKNPTAFYLCASRAPGTRVNIQYFGAGTRLSVL.

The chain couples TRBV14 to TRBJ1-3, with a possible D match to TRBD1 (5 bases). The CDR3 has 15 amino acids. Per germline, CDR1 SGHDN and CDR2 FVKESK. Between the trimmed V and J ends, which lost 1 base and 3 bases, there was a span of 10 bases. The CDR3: CASSQVWGGGNTIYF. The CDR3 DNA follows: TGTGCCAGCAGCCAAGTTTGGGGCGGTGGAAACACCATATATTTT.

This chain's CDR3 is CSVLDTYANTGELFF. In DNA, the CDR3 is TGCAGCGTGTTGGACACATACGCGAACACCGGGGAGCTGTTTTTT. The chain combines TRBV29-1 with TRBJ2-2; D is possibly TRBD1 (5 bases). Between the trimmed V and J ends, which lost 6 bases and 0 bases, there was a span of 14 bases. CDR3 length: 15 amino acids. Per the germline V gene, CDR1 is SQVTM and CDR2 is ANQGSEA.

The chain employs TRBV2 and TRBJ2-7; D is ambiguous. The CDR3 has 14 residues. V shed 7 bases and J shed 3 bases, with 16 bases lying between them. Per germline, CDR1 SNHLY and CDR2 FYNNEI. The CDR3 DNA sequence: TGTGCCAGCACCCCCCGAACGGTCCACTACGAGCAGTACTTC. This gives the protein CASTPRTVHYEQYF.

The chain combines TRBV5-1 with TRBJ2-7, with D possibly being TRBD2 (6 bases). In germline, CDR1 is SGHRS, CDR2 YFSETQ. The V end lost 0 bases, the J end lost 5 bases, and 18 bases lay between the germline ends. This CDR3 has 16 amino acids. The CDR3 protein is CASSLGLTGVTHEQYF. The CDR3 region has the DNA TGCGCCAGCAGCTTGGGACTAACGGGAGTCACCCACGAGCAGTACTTC.

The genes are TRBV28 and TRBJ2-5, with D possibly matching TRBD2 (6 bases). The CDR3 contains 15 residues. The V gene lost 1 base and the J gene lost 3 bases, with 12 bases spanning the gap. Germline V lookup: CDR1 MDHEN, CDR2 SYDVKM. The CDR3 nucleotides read TGTGCCAGCAGTTTATACGCGGGACCAGAAGAGACCCAGTACTTC. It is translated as CASSLYAGPEETQYF.

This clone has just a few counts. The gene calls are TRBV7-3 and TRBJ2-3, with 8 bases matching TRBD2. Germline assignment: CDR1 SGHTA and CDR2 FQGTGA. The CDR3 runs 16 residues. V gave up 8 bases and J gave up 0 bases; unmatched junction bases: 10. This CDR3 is CASARTGGTSTDTQYF. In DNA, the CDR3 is TGTGCCAGCGCCAGGACGGGGGGGACTAGCACAGATACGCAGTATTTT. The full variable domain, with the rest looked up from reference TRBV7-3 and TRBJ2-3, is GAGVSQTPSNKVTEKGKYVELRCDPISGHTALYWYRQSLGQGPEFLIYFQGTGAADDSGLPNDRFFAVRPEGSVSTLKIQRTERGDSAVYLCASARTGGTSTDTQYFGPGTRLTVL.

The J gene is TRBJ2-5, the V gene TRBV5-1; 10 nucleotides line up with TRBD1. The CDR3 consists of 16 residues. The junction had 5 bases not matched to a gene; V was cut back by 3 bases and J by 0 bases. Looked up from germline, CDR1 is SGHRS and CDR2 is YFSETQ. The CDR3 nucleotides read TGCGCCAGCAGCTCGGGACAGGGGAGCCACCAAGAGACCCAGTACTTC. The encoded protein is CASSSGQGSHQETQYF.

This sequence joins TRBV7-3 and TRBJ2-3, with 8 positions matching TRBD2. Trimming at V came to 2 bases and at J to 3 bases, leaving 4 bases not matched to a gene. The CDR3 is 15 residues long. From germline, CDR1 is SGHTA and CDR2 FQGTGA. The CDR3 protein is CASSLGGLGTDTQYF. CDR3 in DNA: TGTGCCAGCAGCTTAGGGGGACTAGGGACAGATACGCAGTATTTT.

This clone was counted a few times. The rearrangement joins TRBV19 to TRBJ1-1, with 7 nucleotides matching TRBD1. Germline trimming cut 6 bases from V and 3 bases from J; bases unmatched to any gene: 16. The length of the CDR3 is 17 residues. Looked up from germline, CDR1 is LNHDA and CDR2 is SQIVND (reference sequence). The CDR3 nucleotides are TGTGCCAGTAGAAAGGTTTTAGGGGGCAGTGTCGACACTGAAGCTTTCTTT. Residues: CASRKVLGGSVDTEAFF.

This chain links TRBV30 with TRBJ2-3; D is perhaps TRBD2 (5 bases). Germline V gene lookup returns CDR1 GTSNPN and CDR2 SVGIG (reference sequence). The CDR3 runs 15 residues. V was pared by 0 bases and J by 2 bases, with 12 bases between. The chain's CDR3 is CAWSVRERDTDTQYF. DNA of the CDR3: TGTGCCTGGAGTGTCCGAGAGAGGGACACAGATACGCAGTATTTT.

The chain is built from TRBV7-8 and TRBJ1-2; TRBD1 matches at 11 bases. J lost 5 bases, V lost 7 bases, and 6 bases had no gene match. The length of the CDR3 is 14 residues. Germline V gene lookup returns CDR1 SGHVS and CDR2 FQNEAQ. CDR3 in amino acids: CASNPGTGGYGYTF. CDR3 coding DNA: TGTGCCAGCAACCCTGGGACAGGGGGATATGGCTACACCTTC. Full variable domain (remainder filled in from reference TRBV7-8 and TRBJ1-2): GAGVSQSPRYKVAKRGQDVALRCDPISGHVSLFWYQQALGQGPEFLTYFQNEAQLDKSGLPSDRFFAERPEGSVSTLKIQRTQQEDSAVYLCASNPGTGGYGYTFGSGTRLTVV.

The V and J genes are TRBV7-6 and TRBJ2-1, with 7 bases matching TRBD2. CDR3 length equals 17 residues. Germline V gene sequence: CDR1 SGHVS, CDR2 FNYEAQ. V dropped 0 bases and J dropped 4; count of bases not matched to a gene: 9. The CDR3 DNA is TGTGCCAGCAGCTTAGCGAGGACTAGTTCCCCATACAATGAGCAGTTCTTC. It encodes CASSLARTSSPYNEQFF.

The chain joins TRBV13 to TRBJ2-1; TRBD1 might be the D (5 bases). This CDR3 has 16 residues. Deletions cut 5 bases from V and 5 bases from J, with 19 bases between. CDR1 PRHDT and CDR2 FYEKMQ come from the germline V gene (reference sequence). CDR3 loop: CASSPTQTVANNEQFF. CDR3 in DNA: TGTGCCAGCAGCCCAACCCAGACAGTGGCAAACAATGAGCAGTTCTTC.

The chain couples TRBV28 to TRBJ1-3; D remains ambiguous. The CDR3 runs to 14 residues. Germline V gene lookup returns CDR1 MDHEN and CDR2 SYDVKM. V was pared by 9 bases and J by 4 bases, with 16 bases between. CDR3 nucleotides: TGTGCCAGTATTCCGGGTTCAATGGGAAACACCATATATTTT. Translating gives CASIPGSMGNTIYF. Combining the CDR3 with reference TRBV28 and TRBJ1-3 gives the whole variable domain DVKVTQSSRYLVKRTGEKVFLECVQDMDHENMFWYRQDPGLGLRLIYFSYDVKMKEKGDIPEGYSVSREKKERFSLILESASTNQTSMYLCASIPGSMGNTIYFGEGSWLTVV.